The clone carrying this TCR beta chain has a count of ten or more. Antigen specificity is unknown. Profiling relied on immunoSEQ multiplex PCR, and the TCRdb table lists in-frame clones only, not all of them. The table lists fewer than 35,000 clones, no singletons, with 2.7% in the top ten. This sample is drawn from a study of T cells after posttransplantation cyclophosphamide. Study-wide points: Recipient CMV seropositivity and CMV reactivation strongly tracked TRB clonality. Blood and skin or GI T cell repertoires showed limited TRB overlap. Later post-transplant blood repertoires were often dominated by donor CD8+ memory clones.

CDR1 MDHEN and CDR2 SYDVKM come from the germline V gene. CDR3 length: 12 amino acids. The V segment lost 6 bases and the J segment 14 bases; nucleotides outside the gene matches: 11. The clonotype was recovered from a woman aged 60-75 years in good health, CMV-negative, and a related stem cell transplant donor. The sequencing sample was made of PBMCs. The gene calls are TRBV28 and TRBJ1-1, with 8 bases that match TRBD1. The CDR3 DNA reads TGTGCCAGCAGGGCTGGGACAGGCAAATCCTTCTTT. Residues: CASRAGTGKSFF.